A selection of T cell receptor beta chains follows, all from one sample in a study of shared clonotypes between healthy human individuals. Here immunoSEQ multiplex PCR was the method, and the copy in TCRdb shows in-frame clones only, minus some. The sample holds about 490,000 clones, around 73% seen once. Sequenced material: PBMCs. Every receptor here comes from a middle-aged woman in good health. Some clones in this sample may be carry-over from other donors' samples. CDR3s include the opening cysteine and the closing phenylalanine or tryptophan. A D gene is named only where the DNA matches it firmly. The size of a clone is reported for some rows only, either as once, few or many, or as a class for expanded clones.

d_call,j_call,v_call,clone_size,cdr3_nt,cdr3_aa
TRBD1,TRBJ2-1,TRBV19,.,TGTGCCAGTAGTAGCCCGGGACAGAGCTCCTACAATGAGCAGTTCTTC,CASSSPGQSSYNEQFF
TRBD2,TRBJ2-6,TRBV18,.,TGTGCCAGCTCACCGGGGGGGACCTTCTCTGGGGCCAACGTCCTGACTTTC,CASSPGGTFSGANVLTF
.,TRBJ2-5,TRBV5-1,.,TGCGCCAGCAGCTCGTTGGACGGGAGCGAGACCCAGTACTTC,CASSSLDGSETQYF
TRBD1,TRBJ1-5,TRBV11-3,once,TGTGCCAGCAGCTCTGGACAGGCTGGCAATCAGCCCCAGCATTTT,CASSSGQAGNQPQHF
.,TRBJ2-7,TRBV5-6,.,TGTGCCAGCAGCTTATTCTGGACGGAGGACTACGAGCAGTACTTC,CASSLFWTEDYEQYF
.,TRBJ1-2,TRBV27,.,TGTGCCAGCAGGTCCAGACCGGGAGGTGGCTACACCTTC,CASRSRPGGGYTF
.,TRBJ2-7,TRBV11-2,.,TGTGCCAGCAGCCCTAACTCCGGCAGCTCCTACGAGCAGTACTTC,CASSPNSGSSYEQYF
.,TRBJ2-3,TRBV7-2,.,TGTGCCAGCAGCTTATGGGATTTCCCCCCGTTAGGTTTT,CASSLWDFPPLGF
.,TRBJ2-1,TRBV6-1,.,TGTGCCAGCAGTGAAGAGGGGGGGGGTCACAATGAGCAGTTCTTC,CASSEEGGGHNEQFF
TRBD1,TRBJ2-7,TRBV19,.,TGTGCCAGTAGCCGGGACAGAACCTACGAGCAGTACTTC,CASSRDRTYEQYF
.,TRBJ1-1,TRBV5-4,.,TGTGCCAGCAGCTTGAGTTCCGGGGGAGGGGGTCCGAACACTGAAGCTTTCTTT,CASSLSSGGGGPNTEAFF
.,TRBJ1-1,TRBV13,.,TGTGCCAGCAGCTTAGGAGGGTACGGAAACACTGAAGCTTTCTTT,CASSLGGYGNTEAFF
.,TRBJ2-1,TRBV28,.,TGTGCCAGCAGATCTCCGGGACTGAAATACAATAAGCAGTTCTTC,CASRSPGLKYNKQFF
.,TRBJ1-1,TRBV5-1,few,TGCGCCAGCAGTAGTGACCTGAACACTGAAGCTTTCTTT,CASSSDLNTEAFF
TRBD1,TRBJ2-7,TRBV7-8,.,TGTGCCAGCAGCTTCGGACAGGGAAGGTACGAGCAGTACTTC,CASSFGQGRYEQYF
TRBD1,TRBJ2-5,TRBV7-9,.,TGTGCCAGCAGCCCAGGGACAGGGGGCTGGGAGACCCAGTACTTC,CASSPGTGGWETQYF
.,TRBJ2-7,TRBV18,.,TGTGCCAGCTCGGGACCCCGGGGGAACCGGGGCGAGCAGTACTTC,CASSGPRGNRGEQYF
.,TRBJ2-7,TRBV2,.,TGTGCCAGCAGTGTTTACCTCGGGCAGTACTTC,CASSVYLGQYF
TRBD2,TRBJ2-1,TRBV28,.,TGTGCCAGCAGTCCTCAGGGACTAGCGAAGTACAATGAGCAGTTCTTC,CASSPQGLAKYNEQFF
TRBD1,TRBJ1-1,TRBV2,.,TGTGCCAGCAGGGAACAGGGGATGAACACTGAAGCTTTCTTT,CASREQGMNTEAFF
TRBD2,TRBJ2-7,TRBV14,.,TGTGCCAGCAGCCAAGGTGCGGGACTAGCGCTCTACGAGCAGTACTTC,CASSQGAGLALYEQYF
.,TRBJ1-2,TRBV2,many,TGTGCCAGCATCTGGGACACCGTAGGGGGGGGCTACACCTTC,CASIWDTVGGGYTF
.,TRBJ2-5,TRBV2,.,TGTGCCAGCAGTGAGCTGCCCGGAGGGGAGACCCAGTACTTC,CASSELPGGETQYF
.,TRBJ2-7,TRBV28,.,TGTGCCAGCGCAAAAGTGGGCTGGGAGCAGTACTTC,CASAKVGWEQYF
TRBD1,TRBJ1-3,TRBV28,.,TGTGCCAGCAGTTACAGGGGACCTGGAAACACCATATATTTT,CASSYRGPGNTIYF
TRBD1,TRBJ2-5,TRBV11-2,.,TGTGCCAGCTCCACTCCGGGACAGGGACTGGAGACCCAGTACTTC,CASSTPGQGLETQYF
.,TRBJ1-2,TRBV7-2,.,TGTGCCAGCAGCTTAAGTTCCAAAGGCTACACCTTC,CASSLSSKGYTF
TRBD1,TRBJ1-2,TRBV28,.,TGTGCCAGCAGGATATCCGGGACAGGGTCTCTTGGCTACACCTTC,CASRISGTGSLGYTF
TRBD2,TRBJ2-1,TRBV4-1,.,TGCGCCAGCAGCTTAGCGGGTCCCTACAATGAGCAGTTCTTC,CASSLAGPYNEQFF
.,TRBJ2-2,TRBV5-1,few,TGCGCCAGCAGCTTGGCGCAGGGCCCCACCGGGGAGCTGTTTTTT,CASSLAQGPTGELFF
TRBD2,TRBJ2-5,TRBV9,.,TGTGCCAGCAGCGTGGGGACTAACCAAGAGACCCAGTACTTC,CASSVGTNQETQYF
.,TRBJ2-7,TRBV5-1,.,TGCGCCAGCAGCTTCGGGGGTCTGGGCGACGAGCAGTACTTC,CASSFGGLGDEQYF
.,TRBJ2-7,TRBV5-6,.,TGTGCCAGCAGCCCCCGAGATGGCCCTTACGAGCAGTACTTC,CASSPRDGPYEQYF
.,TRBJ1-5,TRBV15,.,TGTGCCACCAGCAGGCCCGGGACCCTCGATAGCAATCAGCCCCAGCATTTT,CATSRPGTLDSNQPQHF
TRBD2,TRBJ2-1,TRBV7-9,.,TGTGCCAGCAGCTTTAAACTAGCGGGAGGGCCAAGTGAGCAGTTCTTC,CASSFKLAGGPSEQFF
.,TRBJ2-2,TRBV11-2,.,TGTGCCAGCAGCTTAGGGTCGGGATGGACCGGGGAGCTGTTTTTT,CASSLGSGWTGELFF
TRBD1,TRBJ2-2,TRBV7-9,.,TGTGCCAGCAGCCCTCCGGGACAGGGTTCGAACACCGGGGAGCTGTTTTTT,CASSPPGQGSNTGELFF
TRBD1,TRBJ2-5,TRBV11-2,few,TGTGCCAGCAGCGCGCCGGGACAGACCGCAGGGACCCAGTACTTC,CASSAPGQTAGTQYF
TRBD2,TRBJ2-7,TRBV5-1,.,TGCGCCAGCAGCTTGGTGGGAGGGCCCAGCGAGCAGTACTTC,CASSLVGGPSEQYF
TRBD2,TRBJ2-3,TRBV10-3,.,TGTGCCATCAGTGAGTCGATTTCTAGCGGGAGGGCCTGGGATACGCAGTATTTT,CAISESISSGRAWDTQYF
.,TRBJ2-2,TRBV4-3,.,TGCGCCAGCAGCCTTGGAGGGAACGCGAACACCGGGGAGCTGTTTTTT,CASSLGGNANTGELFF
TRBD1,TRBJ1-4,TRBV5-1,.,TGCGCCAGCAGCTTGGGGGTTACAGGGGTGATTGAAAAACTGTTTTTT,CASSLGVTGVIEKLFF
.,TRBJ2-5,TRBV5-1,.,TGCGCCAGCAGCTTGCGCTCACCTCGGGACTCCCACCAAGAGACCCAGTACTTC,CASSLRSPRDSHQETQYF
.,TRBJ2-4,TRBV11-3,.,TGTGCCAGCAGCTCCCAGGAAGCCAAAAACATTCAGTACTTC,CASSSQEAKNIQYF
TRBD2,TRBJ2-1,TRBV5-4,.,TGTGCCAGCAGCTTGTTGCTAGCGGGAACCCATGAGCAGTTCTTC,CASSLLLAGTHEQFF
.,TRBJ2-5,TRBV18,once,TGTGCCAGCTCACCGCCCCGGTCCTCAAGGGGGGAGACCCAGTACTTC,CASSPPRSSRGETQYF
.,TRBJ2-4,TRBV2,.,TGTGCCAGCACCTGGACAGCAAACATTCAGTACTTC,CASTWTANIQYF
.,TRBJ2-1,TRBV29-1,many,TGCAGTGGGGGCCGTTCGGGTGAGCAGTTCTTC,CSGGRSGEQFF
.,TRBJ2-2,TRBV10-3,.,TGTGCCATCACGGGCAATACGAACACCGGGGAGCTGTTTTTT,CAITGNTNTGELFF
.,TRBJ1-1,TRBV9,.,TGTGCCAGCAGCCCCCAAGGTAGGGCCGGCGCTTTCTTT,CASSPQGRAGAFF
.,TRBJ2-2,TRBV9,.,TGTGCCAGCAGCGTAGTTCAGACCGGGGAGCTGTTTTTT,CASSVVQTGELFF
.,TRBJ2-3,TRBV5-6,.,TGTGCCAGCAGCTTCAGGGGTCCCACAGATACGCAGTATTTT,CASSFRGPTDTQYF
.,TRBJ2-3,TRBV6-5,few,TGTGCCAGCAGTTCTGGGACTAGCACAGATACGCAGTATTTT,CASSSGTSTDTQYF